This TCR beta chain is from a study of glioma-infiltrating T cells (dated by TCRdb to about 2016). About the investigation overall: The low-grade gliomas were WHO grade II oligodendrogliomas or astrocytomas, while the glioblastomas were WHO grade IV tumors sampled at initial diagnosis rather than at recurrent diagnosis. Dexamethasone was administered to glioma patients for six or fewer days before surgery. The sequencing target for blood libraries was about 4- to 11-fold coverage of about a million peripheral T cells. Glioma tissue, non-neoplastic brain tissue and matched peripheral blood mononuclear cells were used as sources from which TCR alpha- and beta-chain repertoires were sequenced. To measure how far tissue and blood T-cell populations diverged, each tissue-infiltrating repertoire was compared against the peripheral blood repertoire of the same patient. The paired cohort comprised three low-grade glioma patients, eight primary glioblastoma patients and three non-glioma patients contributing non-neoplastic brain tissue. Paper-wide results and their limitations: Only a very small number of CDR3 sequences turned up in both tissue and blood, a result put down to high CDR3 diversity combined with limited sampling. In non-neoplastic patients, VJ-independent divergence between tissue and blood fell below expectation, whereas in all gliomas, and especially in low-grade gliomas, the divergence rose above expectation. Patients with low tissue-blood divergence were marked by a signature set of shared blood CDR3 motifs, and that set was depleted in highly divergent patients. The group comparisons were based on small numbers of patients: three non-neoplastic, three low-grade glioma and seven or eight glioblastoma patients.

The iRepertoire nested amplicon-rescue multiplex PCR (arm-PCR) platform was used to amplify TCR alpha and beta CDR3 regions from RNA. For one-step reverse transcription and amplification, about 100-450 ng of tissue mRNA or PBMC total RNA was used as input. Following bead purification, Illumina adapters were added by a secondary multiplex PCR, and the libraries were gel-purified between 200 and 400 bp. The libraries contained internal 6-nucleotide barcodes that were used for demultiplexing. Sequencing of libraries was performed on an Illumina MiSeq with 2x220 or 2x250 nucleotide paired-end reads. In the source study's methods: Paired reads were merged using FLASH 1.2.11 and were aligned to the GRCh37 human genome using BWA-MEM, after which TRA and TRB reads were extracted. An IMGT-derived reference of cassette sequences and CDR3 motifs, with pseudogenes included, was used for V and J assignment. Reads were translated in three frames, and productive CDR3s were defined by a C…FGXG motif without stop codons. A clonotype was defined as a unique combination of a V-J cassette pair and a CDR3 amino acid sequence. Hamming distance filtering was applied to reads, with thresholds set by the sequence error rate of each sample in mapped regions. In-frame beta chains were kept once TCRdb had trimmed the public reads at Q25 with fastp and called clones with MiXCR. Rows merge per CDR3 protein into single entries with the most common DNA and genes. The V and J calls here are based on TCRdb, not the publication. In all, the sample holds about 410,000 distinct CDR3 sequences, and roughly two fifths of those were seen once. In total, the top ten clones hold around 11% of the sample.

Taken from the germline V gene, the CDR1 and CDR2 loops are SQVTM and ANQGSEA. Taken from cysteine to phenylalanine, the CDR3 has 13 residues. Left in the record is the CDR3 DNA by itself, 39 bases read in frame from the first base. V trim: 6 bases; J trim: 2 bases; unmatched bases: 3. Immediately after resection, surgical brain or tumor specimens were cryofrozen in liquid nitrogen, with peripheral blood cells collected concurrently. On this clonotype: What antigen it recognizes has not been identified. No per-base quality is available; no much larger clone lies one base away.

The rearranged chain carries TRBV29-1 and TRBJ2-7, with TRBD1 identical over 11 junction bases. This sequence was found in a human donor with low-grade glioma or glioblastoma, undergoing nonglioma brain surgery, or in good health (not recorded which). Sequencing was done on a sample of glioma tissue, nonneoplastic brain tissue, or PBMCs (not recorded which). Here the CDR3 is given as CSVGTGGTYEQYF. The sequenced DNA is TGCAGCGTAGGGACAGGGGGGACCTACGAGCAGTACTTC.